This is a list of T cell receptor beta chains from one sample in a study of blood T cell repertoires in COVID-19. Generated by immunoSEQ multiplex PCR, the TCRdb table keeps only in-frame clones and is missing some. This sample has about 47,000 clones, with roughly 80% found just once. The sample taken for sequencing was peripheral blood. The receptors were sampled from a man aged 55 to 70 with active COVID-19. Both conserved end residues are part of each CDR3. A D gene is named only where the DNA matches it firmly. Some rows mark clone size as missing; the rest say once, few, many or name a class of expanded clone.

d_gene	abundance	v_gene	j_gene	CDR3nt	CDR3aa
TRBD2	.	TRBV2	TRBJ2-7	TGTGCCAGCAGTTTTAGCGGGGAGGGGACCTACGAGCAGTACTTC	CASSFSGEGTYEQYF
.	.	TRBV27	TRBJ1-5	TGTGCCAGCCCAGGGGAAGGGAGCAATCAGCCCCAGCATTTT	CASPGEGSNQPQHF
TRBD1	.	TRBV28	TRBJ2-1	TGTGCCAGCAACTCACCGGGACAGGGGACCTACAATGAGCAGTTCTTC	CASNSPGQGTYNEQFF
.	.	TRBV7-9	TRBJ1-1	TGTGCCAGCAGCGCCACCGGGACACCCACTGAAGCTTTCTTT	CASSATGTPTEAFF
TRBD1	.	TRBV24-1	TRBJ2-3	TGTGCCACCAGTGATTTAGAGGACAGGTGGGGCACAGATACGCAGTATTTT	CATSDLEDRWGTDTQYF
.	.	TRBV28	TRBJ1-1	TGTGCCAGCAGTTTAGAAATAGTGAGGCAGGGTGAAGCTTTCTTT	CASSLEIVRQGEAFF
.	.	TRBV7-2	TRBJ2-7	TGTGCCAGCAGCCTAAGCTCCTACGAGCAGTACTTC	CASSLSSYEQYF
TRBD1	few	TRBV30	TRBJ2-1	TGTGCCTTGGCCAGGACAGGGTTTTTCGGTGAGCAGTTCTTC	CALARTGFFGEQFF
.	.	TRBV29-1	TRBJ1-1	TGCAGCGTTGAGACAGGAGGAGCTGAAGCTTTCTTT	CSVETGGAEAFF
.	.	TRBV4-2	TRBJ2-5	TGTGCCAGCAGCCAAGTCCCACTAGCCCAAGAGACCCAGTACTTC	CASSQVPLAQETQYF
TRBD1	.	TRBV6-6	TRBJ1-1	TGTGCCAGCAGTTTACCCTCGACAGGGCAGACTGAAGCTTTCTTT	CASSLPSTGQTEAFF
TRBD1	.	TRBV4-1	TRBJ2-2	TGCGCCAGCAGCCAAGGGGGACAGCGATCGAACACCGGGGAGCTGTTTTTT	CASSQGGQRSNTGELFF
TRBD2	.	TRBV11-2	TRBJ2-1	TGTGCCAGCAGGCCGACTAGCGGGGGGTACAATGAGCAGTTCTTC	CASRPTSGGYNEQFF
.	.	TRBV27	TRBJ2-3	TGTGCCAGCAGTATCACAAACCTAGATACGCAGTATTTT	CASSITNLDTQYF
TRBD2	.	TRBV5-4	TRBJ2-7	TGTGCCAGCAGCTTTCTAGCGGGGGACAACTACGAGCAGTACTTC	CASSFLAGDNYEQYF
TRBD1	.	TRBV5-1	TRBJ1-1	TGCGCCAGCAGCTTGGACAGGGGGACCACTGAAGCTTTCTTT	CASSLDRGTTEAFF
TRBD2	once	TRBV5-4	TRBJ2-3	TGTGCCAGCAGCTTCGGACTAGACGCAGATACGCAGTATTTT	CASSFGLDADTQYF
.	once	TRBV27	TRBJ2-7	TGTGCCAGCAGTTTGGGGACTTCTTCCAGGCAGTACTTC	CASSLGTSSRQYF
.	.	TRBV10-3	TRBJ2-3	TGTGCCATCGCAGGGGACACAGATACGCAGTATTTT	CAIAGDTDTQYF
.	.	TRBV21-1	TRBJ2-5	TGTGCCAGCAGCAAAAGGGGAGGACTCGGGTCTTGGACCCAGTACTTC	CASSKRGGLGSWTQYF
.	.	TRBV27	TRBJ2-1	TGTGCCAGCCACCGGGGTAGCTCCTACAATGAGCAGTTCTTC	CASHRGSSYNEQFF
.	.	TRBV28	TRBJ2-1	TGTGCCACCTTCATTGTGTTTGGGTCTAGTCGGGGAGAGCAGTTCTTC	CATFIVFGSSRGEQFF
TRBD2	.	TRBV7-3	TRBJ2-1	TGTGCCAGCAGCTTAAATAGCGGGGGTTACAATGAGCAGTTCTTC	CASSLNSGGYNEQFF
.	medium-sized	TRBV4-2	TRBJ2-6	TGTGCCAGCAGCCAAGACCTCGACAGTTCTGGGGCCAACGTCCTGACTTTC	CASSQDLDSSGANVLTF
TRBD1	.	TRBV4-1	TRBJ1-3	TGCGCCAGCAGCCCCGGGACAGGGGGGTGGAACACCATATATTTT	CASSPGTGGWNTIYF
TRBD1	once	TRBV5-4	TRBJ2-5	TGTGCCAGCAGCTCACAGGGGGCGGGAGAGACCCAGTACTTC	CASSSQGAGETQYF
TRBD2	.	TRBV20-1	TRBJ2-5	TGCAGTGCTAGTTTTCTCGGGACTACTTCTCTACAAGAGACCCAGTACTTC	CSASFLGTTSLQETQYF
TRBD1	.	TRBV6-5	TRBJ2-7	TGTGCCAGCAGTTACTTGGGACAGTCCTACGAGCAGTACTTC	CASSYLGQSYEQYF
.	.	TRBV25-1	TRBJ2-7	TGTGCCAGCAGTGAACTTGCGGGATCGGGGGAGCAGTACTTC	CASSELAGSGEQYF
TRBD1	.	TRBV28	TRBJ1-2	TGTGCCAGCAGCCACGACAGGGCGGGTGGCTACACCTTC	CASSHDRAGGYTF
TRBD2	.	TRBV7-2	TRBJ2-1	TGTGCCAGCAGCCCTCAGCGGGAGGGGCATGAGCAGTTCTTC	CASSPQREGHEQFF
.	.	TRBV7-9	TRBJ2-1	TGTGCCAGCAGCGCCGACCGGGTCTCCTACAATGAGCAGTTCTTC	CASSADRVSYNEQFF
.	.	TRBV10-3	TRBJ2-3	TGTGCCATCAGATCTAGCACAGATACGCAGTATTTT	CAIRSSTDTQYF
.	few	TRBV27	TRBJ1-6	TGTGCCAGCGCAGGGCACCCCGAGGAGCCCCTCCACTTT	CASAGHPEEPLHF
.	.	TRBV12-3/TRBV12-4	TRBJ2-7	TGTGCCAGCAGTTTGCCGTCTATAGTAAGGCAGTACTTC	CASSLPSIVRQYF
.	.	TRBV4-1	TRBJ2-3	TGCGCCAGCAGCCAAGAACGGTCATTCACAGATACGCAGTATTTT	CASSQERSFTDTQYF
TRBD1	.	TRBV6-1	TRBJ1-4	TGTGCCAGCAGTGATCGTACAGGGGGGACTTCAACTAATGAAAAACTGTTTTTT	CASSDRTGGTSTNEKLFF
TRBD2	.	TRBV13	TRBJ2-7	TGTGCCAGCAGCGACGGCGGGACTAGCGGGGAAATTGGCTACGAGCAGTACTTC	CASSDGGTSGEIGYEQYF
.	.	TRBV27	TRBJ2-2	TGTGCCAGCAGTCCCCAGAACACCGGGGAGCTGTTTTTT	CASSPQNTGELFF
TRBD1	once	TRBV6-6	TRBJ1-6	TGTGCCAGCAGTTACTCGCCAGGGGGTTATAATTCACCCCTCCACTTT	CASSYSPGGYNSPLHF
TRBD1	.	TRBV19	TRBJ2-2	TGTGCCAGTAGTATCCGACAGGGGGTCCCAGGCGGGGAGCTGTTTTTT	CASSIRQGVPGGELFF
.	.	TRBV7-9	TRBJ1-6	TGTGCCAGCAGCTTACTACAGGCTGATTCACCCCTCCACTTT	CASSLLQADSPLHF
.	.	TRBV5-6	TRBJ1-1	TGTGCCAGCAGCGGAGTTAGGAACACTGAAGCTTTCTTT	CASSGVRNTEAFF
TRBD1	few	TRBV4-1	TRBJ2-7	TGCGCCAGCAGCACCGGACAGGACACCTCCTACGAGCAGTACTTC	CASSTGQDTSYEQYF
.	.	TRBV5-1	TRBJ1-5	TGCGCCAGCAGCTTGGACGGGCCTCAGGGGCAGCCCCAGCATTTT	CASSLDGPQGQPQHF